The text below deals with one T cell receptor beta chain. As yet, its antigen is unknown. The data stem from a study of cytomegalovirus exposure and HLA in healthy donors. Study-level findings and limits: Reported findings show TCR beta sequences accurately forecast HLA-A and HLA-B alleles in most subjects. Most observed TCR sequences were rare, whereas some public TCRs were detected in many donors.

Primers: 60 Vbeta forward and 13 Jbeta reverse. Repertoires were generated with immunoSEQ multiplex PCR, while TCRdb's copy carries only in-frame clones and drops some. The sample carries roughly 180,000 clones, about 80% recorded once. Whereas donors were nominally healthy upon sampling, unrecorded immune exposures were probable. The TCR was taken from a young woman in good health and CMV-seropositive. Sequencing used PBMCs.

CDR3 nucleotides: TGTGCCAGCAGTGAATGGACCGGGACTAGCGCCTACAATGAGCAGTTCTTC. Amino acids: CASSEWTGTSAYNEQFF. This chain uses TRBV25-1 with TRBJ2-1, with 10 bases fitting TRBD2. This CDR3 is built from 17 residues. The V segment lost 1 base and the J segment 2 bases; nucleotides outside the gene matches: 5. In germline, CDR1 is MGHDK, CDR2 SYGVNS.